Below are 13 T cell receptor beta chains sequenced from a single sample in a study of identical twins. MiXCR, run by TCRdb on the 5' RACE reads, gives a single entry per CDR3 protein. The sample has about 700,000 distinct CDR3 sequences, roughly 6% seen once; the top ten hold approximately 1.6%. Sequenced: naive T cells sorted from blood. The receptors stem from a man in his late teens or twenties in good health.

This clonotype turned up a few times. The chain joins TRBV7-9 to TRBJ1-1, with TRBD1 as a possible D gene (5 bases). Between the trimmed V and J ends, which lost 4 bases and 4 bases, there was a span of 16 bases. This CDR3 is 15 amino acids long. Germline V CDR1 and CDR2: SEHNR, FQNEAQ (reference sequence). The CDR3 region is CASSSPGGGSTEAFF. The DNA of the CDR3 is TGTGCCAGCAGCTCCCCCGGCGGGGGGAGCACTGAAGCTTTCTTT.

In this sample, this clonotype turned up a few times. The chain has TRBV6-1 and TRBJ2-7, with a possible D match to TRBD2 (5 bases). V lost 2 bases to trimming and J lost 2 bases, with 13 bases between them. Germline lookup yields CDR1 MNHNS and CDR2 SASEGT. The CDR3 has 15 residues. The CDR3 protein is CASSEPSRTTYEQYF. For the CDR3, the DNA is TGTGCCAGCAGTGAACCTAGCCGGACCACCTACGAGCAGTACTTC.

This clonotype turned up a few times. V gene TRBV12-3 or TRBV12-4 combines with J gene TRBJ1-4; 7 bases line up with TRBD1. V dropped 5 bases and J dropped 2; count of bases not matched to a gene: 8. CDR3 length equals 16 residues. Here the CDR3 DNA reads TGTGCCAGCAGTCGGGACAGTCGGTCGACTAATGAAAAACTGTTTTTT. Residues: CASSRDSRSTNEKLFF.

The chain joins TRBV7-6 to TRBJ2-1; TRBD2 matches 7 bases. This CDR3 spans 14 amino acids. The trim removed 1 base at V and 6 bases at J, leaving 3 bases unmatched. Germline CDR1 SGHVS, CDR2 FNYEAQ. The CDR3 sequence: CASSLGGTTNEQFF. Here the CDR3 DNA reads TGTGCCAGCAGCTTAGGGGGGACTACCAATGAGCAGTTCTTC.

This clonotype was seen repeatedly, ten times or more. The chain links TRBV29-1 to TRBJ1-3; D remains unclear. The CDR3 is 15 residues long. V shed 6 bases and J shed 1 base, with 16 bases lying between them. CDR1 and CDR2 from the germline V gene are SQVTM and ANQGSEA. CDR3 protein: CSVRPPSESGNTIYF. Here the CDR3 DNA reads TGCAGCGTCAGGCCACCTTCGGAATCTGGAAACACCATATATTTT.

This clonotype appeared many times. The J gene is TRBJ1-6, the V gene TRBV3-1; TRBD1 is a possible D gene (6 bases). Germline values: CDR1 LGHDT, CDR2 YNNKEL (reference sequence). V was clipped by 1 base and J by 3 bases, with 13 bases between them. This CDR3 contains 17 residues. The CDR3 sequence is CASSQGLPDSYNSPLHF. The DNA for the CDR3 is TGTGCCAGCAGCCAAGGCTTGCCGGACAGCTATAATTCACCCCTCCACTTT.

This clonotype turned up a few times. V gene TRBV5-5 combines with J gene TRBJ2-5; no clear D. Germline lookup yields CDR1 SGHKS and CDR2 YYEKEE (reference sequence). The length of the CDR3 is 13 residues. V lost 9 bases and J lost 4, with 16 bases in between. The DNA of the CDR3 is TGTGCCACCCACGCCGAGTCGGGAGAGACCCAGTACTTC. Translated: CATHAESGETQYF.

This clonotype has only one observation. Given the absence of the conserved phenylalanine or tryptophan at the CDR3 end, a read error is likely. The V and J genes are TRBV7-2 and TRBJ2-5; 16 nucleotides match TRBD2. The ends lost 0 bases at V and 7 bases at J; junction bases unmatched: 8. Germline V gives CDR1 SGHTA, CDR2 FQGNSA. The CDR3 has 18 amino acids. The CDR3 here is CASSLAPGGTSGRGTQYS. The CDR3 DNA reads TGTGCCAGCAGCTTAGCGCCGGGGGGGACTAGCGGGAGGGGGACCCAGTACTCC.

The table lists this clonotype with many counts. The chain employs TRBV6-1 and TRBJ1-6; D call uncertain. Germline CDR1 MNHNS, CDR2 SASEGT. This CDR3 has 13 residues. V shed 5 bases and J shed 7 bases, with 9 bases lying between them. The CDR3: CASSPTNNSPLHF. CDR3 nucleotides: TGTGCCAGCAGTCCGACAAACAATTCACCCCTCCACTTT.

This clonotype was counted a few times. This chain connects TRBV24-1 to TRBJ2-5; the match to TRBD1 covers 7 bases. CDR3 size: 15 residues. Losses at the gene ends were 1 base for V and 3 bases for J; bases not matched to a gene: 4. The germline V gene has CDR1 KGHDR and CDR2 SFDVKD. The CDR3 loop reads CATSDFRQGEETQYF. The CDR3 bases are TGTGCCACCAGTGATTTCAGACAGGGAGAAGAGACCCAGTACTTC.

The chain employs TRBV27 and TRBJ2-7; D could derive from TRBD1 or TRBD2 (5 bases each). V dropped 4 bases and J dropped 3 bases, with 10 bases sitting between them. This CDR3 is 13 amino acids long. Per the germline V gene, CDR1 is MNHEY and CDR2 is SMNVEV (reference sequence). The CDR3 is CASSWGTGYEQYF. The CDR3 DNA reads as TGTGCCAGCAGTTGGGGGACGGGCTACGAGCAGTACTTC.

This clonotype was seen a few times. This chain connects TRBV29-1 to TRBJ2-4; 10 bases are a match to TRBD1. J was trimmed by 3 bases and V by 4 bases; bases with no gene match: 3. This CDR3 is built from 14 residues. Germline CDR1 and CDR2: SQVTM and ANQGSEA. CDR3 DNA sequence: TGCAGCGTTGGGGACAGGGGAGGCAAAAACATTCAGTACTTC. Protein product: CSVGDRGGKNIQYF. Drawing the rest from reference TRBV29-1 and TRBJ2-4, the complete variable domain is SAVISQKPSRDICQRGTSLTIQCQVDSQVTMMFWYRQQPGQSLTLIATANQGSEATYESGFVIDKFPISRPNLTFSTLTVSNMSPEDSSIYLCSVGDRGGKNIQYFGAGTRLSVL.

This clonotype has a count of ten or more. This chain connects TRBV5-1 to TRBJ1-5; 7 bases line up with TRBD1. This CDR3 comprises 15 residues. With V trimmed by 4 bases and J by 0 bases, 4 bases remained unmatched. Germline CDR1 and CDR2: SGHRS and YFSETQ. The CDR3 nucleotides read TGCGCCAGCAGCCCAGGACAGGTTAGCAATCAGCCCCAGCATTTT. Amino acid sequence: CASSPGQVSNQPQHF.